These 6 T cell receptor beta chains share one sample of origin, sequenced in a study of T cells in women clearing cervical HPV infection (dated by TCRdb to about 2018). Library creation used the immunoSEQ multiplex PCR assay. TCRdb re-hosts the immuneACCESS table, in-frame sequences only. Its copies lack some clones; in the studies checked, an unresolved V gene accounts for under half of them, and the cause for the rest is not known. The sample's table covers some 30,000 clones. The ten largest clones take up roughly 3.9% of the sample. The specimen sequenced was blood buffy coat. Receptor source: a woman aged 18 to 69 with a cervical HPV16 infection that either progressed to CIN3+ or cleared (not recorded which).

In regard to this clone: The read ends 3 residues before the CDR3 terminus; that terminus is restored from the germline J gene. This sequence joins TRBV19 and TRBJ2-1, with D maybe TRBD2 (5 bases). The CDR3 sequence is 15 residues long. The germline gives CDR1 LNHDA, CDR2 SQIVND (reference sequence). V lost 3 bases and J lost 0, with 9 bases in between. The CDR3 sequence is CASSISGSSYNEQFF. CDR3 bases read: TGTGCCAGTAGTATCTCGGGGAGCTCCTACAATGAG.

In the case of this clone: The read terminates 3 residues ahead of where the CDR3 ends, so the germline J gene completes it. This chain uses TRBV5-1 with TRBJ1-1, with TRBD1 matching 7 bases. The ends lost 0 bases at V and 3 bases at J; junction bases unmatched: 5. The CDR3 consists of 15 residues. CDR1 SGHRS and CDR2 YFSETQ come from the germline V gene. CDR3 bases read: TGCGCCAGCAGCTTGGAACAGGGGCGTTACACTGAA. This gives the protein CASSLEQGRYTE. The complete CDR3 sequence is CASSLEQGRYTEAFF.

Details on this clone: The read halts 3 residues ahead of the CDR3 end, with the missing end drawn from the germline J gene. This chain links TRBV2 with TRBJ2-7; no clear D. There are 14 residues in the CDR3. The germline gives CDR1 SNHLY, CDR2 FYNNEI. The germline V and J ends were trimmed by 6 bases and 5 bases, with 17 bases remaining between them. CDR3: CASRPLGSVNEQYF. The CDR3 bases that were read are TGTGCCAGCAGGCCTTTAGGGTCTGTAAACGAG.

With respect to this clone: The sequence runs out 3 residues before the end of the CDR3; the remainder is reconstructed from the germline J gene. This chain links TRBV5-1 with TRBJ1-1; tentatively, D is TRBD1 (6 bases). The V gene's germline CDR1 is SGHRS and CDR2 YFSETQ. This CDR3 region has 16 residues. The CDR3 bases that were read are TGCGCCAGCAGCCAGGGGACCCGGGACACCTACTTCGAA. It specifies CASSQGTRDTYFE. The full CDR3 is CASSQGTRDTYFEAFF.

The CDR3 DNA, read in part, is TGTGCCAGCAGTGTGTGGGACAGGGGTGTGACAGATACG. Translated: CASSVWDRGVTDT. The full CDR3 sequence reads CASSVWDRGVTDTQYF. V gene TRBV6-1 combines with J gene TRBJ2-3; 10 bases match TRBD1. The read ends 3 residues early relative to the CDR3; the germline J gene fills the gap. Trimming at V came to 4 bases and at J to 3 bases, leaving 7 bases not matched to a gene. The CDR3 totals 16 residues. Germline V CDR1 and CDR2: MNHNS, SASEGT.

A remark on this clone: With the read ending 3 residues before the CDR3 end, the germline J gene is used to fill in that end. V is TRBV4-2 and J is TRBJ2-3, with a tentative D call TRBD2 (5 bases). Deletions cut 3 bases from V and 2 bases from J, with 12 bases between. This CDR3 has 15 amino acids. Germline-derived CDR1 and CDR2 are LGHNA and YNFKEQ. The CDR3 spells CASSQKTGNTDTQYF. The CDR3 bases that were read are TGTGCCAGCAGCCAGAAGACGGGGAACACAGATACG.